This T cell receptor (beta chain) comes out of a study of T-cell memory formation after mild COVID-19. Study-level findings and limits: CD4/CD8 balance characterized clones contracting day 15 to 85, and CD4+ skew characterized later expanders. That cross-reactive memory joined was suggested by some responding clones appearing in pre-infection memory. CM and EM subsets held most contracting CD4+ clones; EMRA held CD8+ ones.

Regarding this clonotype: Antigen specificity is unknown.

cDNA libraries for TCR alpha and TCR beta, carrying sample barcodes and UMIs, came from 5'RACE with constant-segment primers. Using its own MiXCR run on the 5' RACE reads, TCRdb lists one record per CDR3 protein. The repertoire includes roughly 180,000 distinct CDR3 sequences, around a tenth of them detected once, and roughly 3.8% sits in the top ten. The CDR3 contains 13 residues. V was trimmed by 2 bases and J by 2 bases, leaving 5 bases between them. The V gene's germline CDR1 is KGHSH and CDR2 LQKENI. The chain employs TRBV18 and TRBJ2-3; the D is unclear. Sequenced sample: PBMCs or a T cell subset sorted from them (not recorded which). This TCR derives from a man between 18 and 35 years old who had mild COVID-19 (a few samples of this study predate the infection). Cell type and time point are not known. This CDR3 is CASSPFDTDTQYF. Written as DNA, the CDR3 is TGTGCCAGCTCACCATTCGACACAGATACGCAGTATTTT.